This T cell receptor beta chain was identified during a study of T cell responses to AZD1222 COVID-19 vaccine. TCRdb keeps only in-frame clones here, not all; method: immunoSEQ multiplex PCR. The data show 110,000 to 150,000 clones, approximately 92% seen once. CDR1 is MGHRA and CDR2 is YSYEKL in the germline V gene. CDR3 length: 15 amino acids. The junction had 8 bases not matched to a gene; V was cut back by 7 bases and J by 0 bases. The material sequenced was peripheral blood, taken on day 0 of AZD1222 vaccination. This TCR derives from an adult in good health. This chain connects TRBV4-1 to TRBJ1-1; TRBD1 matches at 7 bases. CDR3 amino acids: CASNPLTGMNTEAFF. The CDR3 DNA sequence: TGCGCCAGCAACCCCCTGACAGGGATGAACACTGAAGCTTTCTTT.